The 10 T cell receptor beta chains reported below all come from one sample, sequenced in a study of T cell responses to AZD1222 COVID-19 vaccine. TCRdb keeps only in-frame clones here, not all; method: immunoSEQ multiplex PCR. The sample includes fewer than 120,000 clones, just under 95% of them seen just once. The specimen was peripheral blood, collected on day 0 of AZD1222 vaccination. These receptors were collected from an adult in good health.

The gene calls are TRBV18 and TRBJ1-1, with D perhaps TRBD1 (5 bases). This CDR3 is 14 amino acids long. The germline V and J ends were trimmed by 2 bases and 1 base, with 8 bases remaining between them. CDR1 KGHSH and CDR2 LQKENI come from the germline V gene. The CDR3 DNA is TGTGCCAGCTCACCATCCGACAGGAACACTGAAGCTTTCTTT. It codes for CASSPSDRNTEAFF.

The chain joins TRBV5-1 to TRBJ1-1; a weak D match, TRBD1 (6 bases). Germline loops: CDR1 SGHRS, CDR2 YFSETQ. The CDR3 is 12 amino acids. The V end lost 7 bases, the J end lost 2 bases, and 9 bases lay between the germline ends. The CDR3 loop reads CASRTDNTEAFF. Here the CDR3 DNA reads TGCGCCAGCCGGACAGATAACACTGAAGCTTTCTTT. The full variable domain, completed using reference TRBV5-1 and TRBJ1-1, is KAGVTQTPRYLIKTRGQQVTLSCSPISGHRSVSWYQQTPGQGLQFLFEYFSETQRNKGNFPGRFSGRQFSNSRSEMNVSTLELGDSALYLCASRTDNTEAFFGQGTRLTVV.

This CDR3 is CASTHRQSPYEQYF. DNA for the CDR3: TGTGCCAGCACTCACCGACAGTCGCCCTACGAGCAGTACTTC. The rearrangement uses TRBV2 and TRBJ2-7, with D possibly being TRBD1 (5 bases). There are 14 residues in the CDR3. Germline V gene data show CDR1 as SNHLY and CDR2 as FYNNEI. V was cut by 7 bases and J by 2 bases, with 15 bases left in between.

This chain connects TRBV27 to TRBJ2-7, with 9 nucleotides matching TRBD1. This CDR3 is built from 14 residues. Trimming at V came to 3 bases and at J to 1 base, leaving 1 base not matched to a gene. Germline assignment: CDR1 MNHEY and CDR2 SMNVEV (reference sequence). The CDR3 DNA reads TGTGCCAGCAGTTTTGGACAGGGGTCCTACGAGCAGTACTTC. Translated, it gives CASSFGQGSYEQYF.

The rearrangement links TRBV7-2 to TRBJ1-2, with 7 bases aligning to TRBD1. After removal of 2 bases from V and 6 bases from J, the junction contained 0 bases not matched to a gene. CDR1 is SGHTA and CDR2 is FQGNSA in the germline V gene. The CDR3 is 12 residues long. The CDR3 sequence: CASSLTGDGYTF. CDR3 in DNA: TGTGCCAGCAGCTTAACAGGGGATGGCTACACCTTC.

This sequence joins TRBV15 and TRBJ2-2; D is unresolved. V was trimmed by 0 bases and J by 4 bases, leaving 9 bases between them. The CDR3 loop spans 15 amino acids. Germline V CDR1 and CDR2: LNHNV, YYDKDF (reference sequence). In DNA, the CDR3 is TGTGCCACCAGCAGAGAAACCCCTTCCACCGGGGAGCTGTTTTTT. It encodes CATSRETPSTGELFF.

V is TRBV2 and J is TRBJ1-2; a possible D gene is TRBD1 (5 bases). CDR3 size: 15 residues. V dropped 0 bases and J dropped 5 bases, with 13 bases sitting between them. Germline CDR1 and CDR2: SNHLY and FYNNEI. In DNA form, the CDR3 reads TGTGCCAGCAGTGAAGCTGCGCAGGGAAGATATGGCTACACCTTC. As protein: CASSEAAQGRYGYTF.

The rearrangement links TRBV24-1 to TRBJ2-1; possibly TRBD2 for D (6 bases). The V end was cut by 2 bases, the J end by 7 bases, with 14 bases between. The CDR3 is made up of 15 amino acids. CDR1 KGHDR and CDR2 SFDVKD come from the germline V gene. This chain's CDR3 is CATSDSRTNWNEQFF. The CDR3 DNA reads as TGTGCCACCAGTGATTCCCGGACTAACTGGAATGAGCAGTTCTTC.

This rearrangement joins TRBV6-5 to TRBJ1-1, with TRBD1 matching over 7 bases. After removal of 3 bases from V and 0 bases from J, the junction contained 7 bases not matched to a gene. Germline values: CDR1 MNHEY, CDR2 SVGAGI. This CDR3 contains 16 residues. The DNA of the CDR3 is TGTGCCAGCAGTTATGAGACAGGGCACTTGAACACTGAAGCTTTCTTT. It encodes CASSYETGHLNTEAFF.

The V and J genes are TRBV30 and TRBJ1-3; 8 bases agree with TRBD1. The V gene's germline CDR1 is GTSNPN and CDR2 SVGIG (reference sequence). V was clipped by 8 bases and J by 1 base; unmatched bases: 16. This CDR3 is 17 amino acids long. In nucleotides, the CDR3 is TGTGCCGCTGGACTGGTCAGGGGGCGACATTCTGGAAACACCATATATTTT. Protein product: CAAGLVRGRHSGNTIYF.